This T cell receptor (beta chain) was captured by sequencing in a study of shared clonotypes between healthy human individuals. General study results and limits: The study sampled only blood, and tissue repertoires likely differ. Between a handful of donors, naive CD4 clonotypes were shared at a level of about 5%.

Germline CDR1 reads LGHNA; CDR2 reads YNFKEQ. Trimming shortened V by 1 base and J by 3 bases, and 16 bases separated the two germline ends. This CDR3 comprises 16 residues. Using immunoSEQ multiplex PCR, the repertoire was profiled, and TCRdb retains in-frame clones only, with some absent. This sample has around 99,000 clones, with around 68% found just once. This clone was counted at least ten times. The antigen remains unidentified. The chain carries TRBV4-2 and TRBJ2-7; tentatively, D is TRBD2 (5 bases). Sequencing was carried out using memory CD8+ T cells sorted from blood. Subset in this sample: CD45RO+ cells pooled with CCR7-negative TemRA cells. The receptor was derived from a young man in good health. This CDR3 is CASSQGSKDSGYEQYF. The CDR3 nucleotides are TGTGCCAGCAGCCAAGGGTCGAAGGACTCAGGCTACGAGCAGTACTTC.